This T cell receptor (beta chain) originates from a study of T-cell memory formation after mild COVID-19. Ten or more counts support this clonotype. The germline V gene encodes CDR1 LGHDT and CDR2 YNNKEL (reference sequence). The CDR3 is made up of 13 amino acids. The V and J ends lost 5 bases and 8 bases respectively, with 15 bases between them. TCRdb processed the 5' RACE reads anew with MiXCR; each CDR3 protein has one entry. The sample includes a few hundred thousand distinct CDR3 sequences, around a sixth seen only once; the top ten take about 22%. This chain joins TRBV3-1 and TRBJ1-2; D is uncertain. The clonotype comes from a man between 18 and 29 years old who had mild COVID-19 (a few samples of this study predate the infection). Cell type and time point are not known. Sequences were obtained from PBMCs or a T cell subset sorted from them (not recorded which). The chain's CDR3 is CASSYTAFEGYTF. In DNA form, the CDR3 reads TGTGCCAGCAGCTACACGGCGTTTGAGGGCTACACCTTC.